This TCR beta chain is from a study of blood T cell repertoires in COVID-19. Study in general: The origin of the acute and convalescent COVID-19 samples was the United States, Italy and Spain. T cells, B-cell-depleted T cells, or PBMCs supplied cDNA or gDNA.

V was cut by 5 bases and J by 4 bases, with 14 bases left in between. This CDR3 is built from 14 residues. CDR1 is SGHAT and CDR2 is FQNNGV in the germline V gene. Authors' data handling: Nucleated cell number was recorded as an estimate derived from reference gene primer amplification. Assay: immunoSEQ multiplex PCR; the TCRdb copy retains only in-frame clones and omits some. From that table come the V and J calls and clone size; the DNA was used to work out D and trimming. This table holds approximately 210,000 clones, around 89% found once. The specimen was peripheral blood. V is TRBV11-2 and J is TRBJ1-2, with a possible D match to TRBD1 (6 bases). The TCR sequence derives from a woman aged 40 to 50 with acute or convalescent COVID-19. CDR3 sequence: CASSPIRTAYGYTF. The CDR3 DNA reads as TGTGCCAGCAGCCCGATCCGGACAGCCTATGGCTACACCTTC.